The 24 T cell receptor beta chains listed next were all sequenced from one sample in a study of blood T cells in healthy people across ages. The second PCR ran roughly 7 to 12 cycles with a sample-barcoded 5' primer and J-beta primers. MiXCR, applied by TCRdb to the 5' RACE reads, yields one record per CDR3 protein. The sample has approximately 680,000 distinct CDR3 sequences, about 34% seen once. The sequenced sample consisted of blood. All receptors come from a woman aged 80 or over in good health.

In this sample, this clonotype turned up many times. The V and J genes are TRBV7-9 and TRBJ1-1, with a possible D match to TRBD1 (5 bases). Germline values: CDR1 SEHNR, CDR2 FQNEAQ (reference sequence). Trimming cost V 5 bases and J 3 bases, with 13 bases left between them. The CDR3 runs to 14 residues. The CDR3 reads CASSSLGGDTEAFF. CDR3 bases: TGTGCCAGCAGCAGCCTCGGGGGGGACACTGAAGCTTTCTTT.

Worth noting for this clonotype: A read error may explain this, as a much larger clone is one base away. The V gene is TRBV5-6, the J gene TRBJ2-7; the D gene is possibly TRBD1 (6 bases). This CDR3 has 17 residues. Germline CDR1 is SGHDT and CDR2 is YYEEEE. The CDR3 nucleotides read TGTGCCGGCAGCTTGGAAGGTCCCGACAGGTCCTCCTACGAGCAGTACTTC. It translates to CAGSLEGPDRSSYEQYF.

This clonotype has at least ten counts. A read error may explain this, as a much larger clone is one base away. This chain uses TRBV20-1 with TRBJ2-7; the D is unclear. Germline assignment: CDR1 DFQATT and CDR2 SNEGSKA (reference sequence). CDR3 length equals 12 residues. V was shortened by 3 bases and J by 7 bases, with 13 bases between the two germline ends. This chain's CDR3 is CSASLGFDEQYF. The CDR3 nucleotides are TGCAGTGCTAGTTTGGGGTTTGATGAGCAGTACTTC.

This clonotype was observed many times. V gene TRBV28 combines with J gene TRBJ2-7; no clear D. Trimming left V 11 bases short and J 1 base short, with 15 bases between. The CDR3 runs to 13 residues. Germline CDR1 and CDR2: MDHEN and SYDVKM. The CDR3 DNA sequence: TGTGCCCAAGTGAAGGGTCCTTCCTACGAGCAGTACTTC. This gives the protein CAQVKGPSYEQYF.

In this sample, this clonotype turned up many times. The chain carries TRBV12-3 or TRBV12-4 and TRBJ1-4; maybe TRBD1 (5 bases). V was trimmed by 5 bases and J by 3 bases, leaving 13 bases between them. The CDR3 has 15 amino acids. The CDR3 DNA follows: TGTGCCAGCAGTACGTGGGGCTCTGCTAATGAAAAACTGTTTTTT. Protein product: CASSTWGSANEKLFF.

The J gene is TRBJ1-6, the V gene TRBV20-1, with a tentative D call TRBD1 (5 bases). There are 15 residues in the CDR3. CDR1 is DFQATT, CDR2 SNEGSKA, per germline (reference sequence). Trimming stripped 3 bases from V and 4 bases from J, with 13 bases between. CDR3 nucleotide sequence: TGCAGTGCTAGTGAAAGTGGGGGGTATAATTCACCCCTCCACTTT. Amino acids: CSASESGGYNSPLHF.

This clonotype has a count of ten or more. The chain employs TRBV5-1 and TRBJ1-6; unclear D gene. In germline, CDR1 is SGHRS, CDR2 YFSETQ. This CDR3 region has 13 residues. Trimming left V 0 bases short and J 8 bases short, with 6 bases between. The CDR3 DNA reads as TGCGCCAGCAGCTTGGATGGGGATTCACCCCTCCACTTT. Translating it yields CASSLDGDSPLHF.

The table lists this clonotype with many counts. This CDR3 reads CSVDRPQVGTEAFF. DNA of the CDR3: TGCAGTGTGGACAGGCCGCAGGTTGGCACTGAAGCTTTCTTT. The V and J genes are TRBV20-1 and TRBJ1-1, with 7 bases matching TRBD1. Trimming at V came to 7 bases and at J to 4 bases, leaving 12 bases not matched to a gene. Germline V lookup: CDR1 DFQATT, CDR2 SNEGSKA (reference sequence). This CDR3 comprises 14 residues.

CDR3 sequence: CSARGPQREQFF. The CDR3 DNA follows: TGCAGTGCTAGAGGACCTCAGCGGGAGCAGTTCTTC. The chain is built from TRBV20-1 and TRBJ2-1; D perhaps matches TRBD2 (5 bases). Trimming took off 1 base at V and 10 bases at J, with 11 bases between the two ends. Looked up from germline, CDR1 is DFQATT and CDR2 is SNEGSKA (reference sequence). The CDR3 contains 12 residues.

V and J are TRBV5-1 and TRBJ1-2; a weak D match, TRBD1 (5 bases). The CDR3 has 16 residues. Trimming removed 4 bases from V and 0 bases from J, with 16 bases in between. CDR1 SGHRS and CDR2 YFSETQ come from the germline V gene. The CDR3 DNA sequence: TGCGCCAGCAGCCGGTCCGGGGCGTCCACTAACTATGGCTACACCTTC. Its translation is CASSRSGASTNYGYTF. Full variable domain (remainder filled in from reference TRBV5-1 and TRBJ1-2): KAGVTQTPRYLIKTRGQQVTLSCSPISGHRSVSWYQQTPGQGLQFLFEYFSETQRNKGNFPGRFSGRQFSNSRSEMNVSTLELGDSALYLCASSRSGASTNYGYTFGSGTRLTVV.

With regard to this clonotype: A read error may be the cause here, since a much bigger clone is one base away. The rearrangement uses TRBV20-1 and TRBJ2-5; 9 bases agree with TRBD1. The CDR3 length is 15 residues. From germline, CDR1 is DFQATT and CDR2 SNEGSKA (reference sequence). Losses at the gene ends were 5 bases for V and 11 bases for J; bases not matched to a gene: 18. The CDR3 loop reads CSALTQQGARNEQYF. The CDR3 DNA is TGCAGTGCTTTAACTCAACAGGGGGCGCGTAATGAGCAGTACTTC.

There are many counts of this clonotype. The gene calls are TRBV5-4 and TRBJ1-1; D perhaps matches TRBD1 (5 bases). Trimming took off 0 bases at V and 1 base at J, with 10 bases between the two ends. Germline loops: CDR1 SGHNT, CDR2 YYREEE (reference sequence). The CDR3 is made up of 15 amino acids. CDR3 loop: CASSLGGAQNTEAFF. The CDR3 bases are TGTGCCAGCAGCTTGGGAGGGGCTCAGAACACTGAAGCTTTCTTT.

This clonotype has ten or more counts. The rearrangement uses TRBV7-2 and TRBJ2-1, with TRBD1 as a possible D gene (5 bases). CDR1 SGHTA and CDR2 FQGNSA come from the germline V gene. Trimming pared 1 base from V and 8 bases from J, leaving 6 bases between. This CDR3 is built from 12 residues. In DNA form, the CDR3 reads TGTGCCAGCAGCTTAGGCAGGGATGAGCAGTTCTTC. Its protein product is CASSLGRDEQFF.

As to this clonotype: A single base separates this from a much larger clone, so it may be a read error. The rearrangement links TRBV6-1 to TRBJ1-6; weak D call: TRBD1 (6 bases). Germline assignment: CDR1 MNHNS and CDR2 SASEGT. CDR3 length: 15 amino acids. As DNA, the CDR3 is TGTGCCAGCAGTGAATCTTACAGGGTTGATTCACCCCCCCACTTT. It encodes CASSESYRVDSPPHF.

This sequence joins TRBV3-1 and TRBJ1-5, with D maybe TRBD1 (5 bases). Trimming stripped 2 bases from V and 9 bases from J, with 17 bases between. CDR3 length: 15 amino acids. Germline V gene lookup returns CDR1 LGHDT and CDR2 YNNKEL (reference sequence). CDR3 DNA: TGTGCCAGCAGCCAAAAACCGGGACCTCGGCTGCCCCAGCATTTT. Amino acid sequence: CASSQKPGPRLPQHF.

This clonotype has at least ten counts. The rearrangement joins TRBV20-1 to TRBJ2-3; 12 bases map to TRBD2. The J segment lost 7 bases and the V segment lost 5 bases, leaving 10 bases of the junction unmatched. Germline CDR1 and CDR2: DFQATT and SNEGSKA (reference sequence). This CDR3 has 15 residues. The CDR3 DNA reads as TGCAGTGCTCCTCTACTAGCGGGGGGACCTAATACGCAGTATTTT. This gives the protein CSAPLLAGGPNTQYF.

In this sample, this clonotype turned up many times. This rearrangement joins TRBV5-1 to TRBJ2-7; 8 bases agree with TRBD1. CDR1 is SGHRS and CDR2 is YFSETQ in the germline V gene. The CDR3 is made up of 15 amino acids. V lost 4 bases and J lost 1; bases outside the gene matches: 7. The DNA of the CDR3 is TGCGCCAGCAGCCAAAGACAGGGGAGTTCCTACGAGCAGTACTTC. Its translation is CASSQRQGSSYEQYF.

The table lists this clonotype with many counts. The chain has TRBV7-3 and TRBJ2-6; weak D call: TRBD1 (7 bases). V lost 6 bases and J lost 4, with 13 bases in between. CDR1 SGHTA and CDR2 FQGTGA come from the germline V gene. The CDR3 sequence is 15 residues long. DNA for the CDR3: TGTGCCAGCAGTTCAGGGGGGACCGGGGCCAACGTCCTGACTTTC. It translates to CASSSGGTGANVLTF.

The J gene is TRBJ1-5, the V gene TRBV12-3 or TRBV12-4; D ambiguous. This CDR3 has 12 amino acids. V was shortened by 4 bases and J by 6 bases, with 7 bases between the two germline ends. The CDR3 coding sequence is TGTGCCAGCAGTTCCCGGGGTCAGCCCCAGCATTTT. This gives the protein CASSSRGQPQHF.

This clonotype was counted many times. The rearrangement links TRBV30 to TRBJ1-5; D unclear. Germline V gives CDR1 GTSNPN, CDR2 SVGIG (reference sequence). V was cut by 5 bases and J by 6 bases, with 14 bases left in between. The CDR3 is 13 amino acids. In nucleotides, the CDR3 is TGTGCCTGGGGGTCGGGGTTCGGTCAGCCCCAGCATTTT. Its translation is CAWGSGFGQPQHF.

This clonotype occurred many times. The chain recombines TRBV6-1 with TRBJ2-1; no clear D gene. V shed 8 bases and J shed 1 base, with 12 bases lying between them. The CDR3 loop spans 14 amino acids. Germline lookup yields CDR1 MNHNS and CDR2 SASEGT. Here the CDR3 DNA reads TGTGCCAGCTACTCCAGGAAATCCTACAATGAGCAGTTCTTC. Amino acid sequence: CASYSRKSYNEQFF.

As for this clonotype: The junction departs from the called germline gene at one end, perhaps through a read error. The chain links TRBV5-1 to TRBJ2-7, with TRBD1 matching 7 bases. The CDR3 has 13 amino acids. The germline V gene encodes CDR1 SGHRS and CDR2 YFSETQ. The chain's CDR3 is CTSSSTTGNEQYF. In DNA, the CDR3 is TGCACCAGCAGCTCCACGACAGGGAACGAGCAGTACTTC. The full variable domain, its missing parts supplied by reference TRBV5-1 and TRBJ2-7, is KAGVTQTPRYLIKTRGQQVTLSCSPISGHRSVSWYQQTPGQGLQFLFEYFSETQRNKGNFPGRFSGRQFSNSRSEMNVSTLELGDSALYLCTSSSTTGNEQYFGPGTRLTVT.

The chain employs TRBV6-5 and TRBJ1-5; D might be TRBD1 (6 bases). The CDR3 covers 15 residues. The V and J ends lost 5 bases and 5 bases respectively, with 16 bases between them. The germline V gene encodes CDR1 MNHEY and CDR2 SVGAGI. DNA of the CDR3: TGTGCCAGCAGTCCCCGCACAGGGTCAGATCAGCCCCAGCATTTT. Its translation is CASSPRTGSDQPQHF.

This clonotype was detected many times. This chain links TRBV2 with TRBJ2-1; 7 positions match TRBD2. The CDR3 runs to 15 residues. V lost 7 bases to trimming and J lost 5 bases; unmatched junction nucleotides: 11. Germline assignment: CDR1 SNHLY and CDR2 FYNNEI. CDR3 loop: CASMFIAGDNNEQFF. CDR3 coding DNA: TGTGCCAGCATGTTCATAGCGGGTGACAACAATGAGCAGTTCTTC.